The next 30 T cell receptor beta chains were all read from a single sample in a study of cytomegalovirus exposure and HLA in healthy donors (dated 2017 in TCRdb). Libraries were constructed by the immunoSEQ multiplex PCR assay. A mixture of 60 forward primers for TCR Vbeta segments and 13 reverse primers for TCR Jbeta segments was used in the multiplex PCR. Entries here come from immuneACCESS through TCRdb and include only in-frame sequences with V and J called. Some clones fail to appear in such tables; in the studies checked, an unresolved V gene covers under half of the shortfall, and the cause of the remainder is unknown. This sample has under 200,000 clones in its table, and roughly 80% of those were observed once. The ten largest account for over 3.5% of the sample. Material: PBMCs. The receptors derive from a man aged 50 to 59 in good health and CMV-seronegative.

This chain links TRBV5-6 with TRBJ1-5; D remains ambiguous. Trimming removed 3 bases from V and 0 bases from J, with 7 bases in between. The CDR3 has 14 amino acids. CDR1 is SGHDT and CDR2 is YYEEEE in the germline V gene. CDR3 sequence reads: CASSSRFSNQPQHF. CDR3 sequence (DNA): TGTGCCAGCAGCTCCCGGTTTAGCAATCAGCCCCAGCATTTT.

The DNA for the CDR3 is TGTGCCAGCACCTCCCTCCGGGACAGGGGTCTGTACGAGCAGTACTTC. Its translation is CASTSLRDRGLYEQYF. The chain employs TRBV11-2 and TRBJ2-7, with 10 bases matching TRBD1. The CDR3 runs 16 residues. The germline CDR1 and CDR2 sequences are SGHAT and FQNNGV. V gave up 7 bases and J gave up 4 bases; unmatched junction bases: 13.

Notes on this clone: One end of the junction varies from germline; a read error may be responsible. The gene calls are TRBV7-9 and TRBJ2-1; TRBD2 matches at 9 bases. Germline CDR1 is SEHNR and CDR2 is FQNEAQ (reference sequence). There are 17 residues in the CDR3. This CDR3 reads CSSSFGSGGSGYNEQFF. CDR3 in DNA: TGTTCCAGCAGCTTCGGCAGCGGGGGGTCGGGGTACAATGAGCAGTTCTTC.

The rearrangement uses TRBV7-6 and TRBJ2-7; possible D gene TRBD1, 6 bases. CDR1 is SGHVS, CDR2 FNYEAQ, per germline. The V end was cut by 1 base, the J end by 2 bases, with 9 bases between. This CDR3 has 14 residues. The CDR3 spells CASSLEDRAYEQYF. In nucleotides, the CDR3 is TGTGCCAGCAGCTTAGAGGACAGAGCCTACGAGCAGTACTTC.

The V call is TRBV4-2, the J call TRBJ2-3; 12 nucleotides line up with TRBD2. Germline CDR1 and CDR2: LGHNA and YNFKEQ. The CDR3 runs to 17 residues. The junction had 7 bases not matched to a gene; V was cut back by 2 bases and J by 4 bases. CDR3 protein: CASSQFFTSGGPDTQYF. The CDR3 region has the DNA TGTGCCAGCAGCCAATTTTTCACTAGCGGGGGGCCAGATACGCAGTATTTT.

The chain recombines TRBV7-9 with TRBJ2-6, with unresolved D. CDR1 SEHNR and CDR2 FQNEAQ come from the germline V gene (reference sequence). CDR3 length: 16 residues. Trimming removed 3 bases from V and 4 bases from J, with 13 bases in between. CDR3 in amino acids: CASSLTLAPGANVLTF. As DNA, the CDR3 is TGTGCCAGCAGCTTGACTCTTGCTCCCGGGGCCAACGTCCTGACTTTC.

The rearrangement links TRBV15 to TRBJ1-1, with D tentatively TRBD1 (6 bases). V was shortened by 2 bases and J by 1 base, with 8 bases between the two germline ends. CDR3 size: 14 residues. CDR1 and CDR2 from the germline V gene are LNHNV and YYDKDF (reference sequence). The CDR3 is CATSRQGKNTEAFF. The CDR3, as DNA: TGTGCCACCAGCAGACAGGGGAAGAACACTGAAGCTTTCTTT.

The V gene is TRBV19, the J gene TRBJ2-5, with D tentatively TRBD2 (6 bases). V was shortened by 4 bases and J by 3 bases, with 21 bases between the two germline ends. CDR3 length: 17 amino acids. CDR1 is LNHDA, CDR2 SQIVND, per germline (reference sequence). CDR3 protein: CASSKEGRRREKETQYF. CDR3 DNA sequence: TGTGCCAGTAGTAAGGAGGGGCGGAGGAGGGAAAAAGAGACCCAGTACTTC.

This clone is a singleton in its sample. The genes are TRBV6-4 and TRBJ2-1; D may be TRBD2 (6 bases). Trimming removed 6 bases from V and 8 bases from J, with 17 bases in between. In germline, CDR1 is MRHNA, CDR2 SNTAGT. This CDR3 spans 14 amino acids. The CDR3 region is CASSVGGFVDEQFF. DNA for the CDR3: TGTGCCAGCAGCGTCGGGGGATTCGTCGATGAGCAGTTCTTC.

The V gene is TRBV18, the J gene TRBJ1-1; the D gene is possibly TRBD1 (6 bases). V shed 2 bases and J shed 0 bases, with 13 bases lying between them. CDR1 and CDR2 (germline): KGHSH, LQKENI. CDR3 length equals 16 residues. The CDR3: CASSPSLTGLNTEAFF. CDR3 bases: TGTGCCAGCTCACCATCCCTCACAGGGTTGAACACTGAAGCTTTCTTT.

The chain couples TRBV7-6 to TRBJ2-2; 9 bases are shared with TRBD2. The trim removed 7 bases at V and 1 base at J, leaving 7 bases unmatched. The CDR3 runs to 16 residues. Germline CDR1 SGHVS, CDR2 FNYEAQ. DNA for the CDR3: TGTGCCAGCACCCTCGAAGCGGGGGGGAACACCGGGGAGCTGTTTTTT. Amino acids: CASTLEAGGNTGELFF.

V is TRBV19 and J is TRBJ1-1, with 7 bases fitting TRBD1. This CDR3 has 13 amino acids. Trimming took 6 bases from V and 5 from J; bases not matched to a gene: 6. Germline V gene lookup returns CDR1 LNHDA and CDR2 SQIVND (reference sequence). The DNA of the CDR3 is TGTGCCAGTAGCCCGACAGGGAGGACTGAAGCTTTCTTT. It translates to CASSPTGRTEAFF.

The rearrangement links TRBV5-1 to TRBJ2-3, with D possibly TRBD2 on 5 matching bases. The CDR3 runs to 15 residues. Per the germline V gene, CDR1 is SGHRS and CDR2 is YFSETQ. The germline V and J ends were trimmed by 4 bases and 2 bases, with 14 bases remaining between them. The CDR3 region has the DNA TGCGCCAGCAGCCCGTCCCCGGGGTCCACAGATACGCAGTATTTT. Translation: CASSPSPGSTDTQYF.

The chain carries TRBV9 and TRBJ1-1; D ambiguous. V was clipped by 0 bases and J by 5 bases, with 11 bases between them. This CDR3 comprises 14 residues. From germline, CDR1 is SGDLS and CDR2 YYNGEE. CDR3 amino acids: CASSVVPRETEAFF. DNA of the CDR3: TGTGCCAGCAGCGTAGTGCCGAGAGAAACTGAAGCTTTCTTT.

This rearrangement joins TRBV7-2 to TRBJ2-4; D might be TRBD1 (6 bases). This CDR3 has 14 residues. V was trimmed by 1 base and J by 12 bases, leaving 16 bases between them. Germline CDR1 is SGHTA and CDR2 is FQGNSA. The CDR3: CASSLDQGIPGQYF. The DNA of the CDR3 is TGTGCCAGCAGCTTAGACCAGGGGATCCCCGGTCAGTACTTC.

Points on this clone: Other nucleotide sequences from this sample produce the same CDR3. This chain connects TRBV7-9 to TRBJ2-3, with a tentative D call TRBD1 (5 bases). Trimming pared 3 bases from V and 6 bases from J, leaving 13 bases between. The V gene's germline CDR1 is SEHNR and CDR2 FQNEAQ (reference sequence). The CDR3 is 14 residues long. CDR3 DNA: TGTGCCAGCAGCTTTCCTGGCAGGGCGGATACGCAGTATTTT. It yields the protein CASSFPGRADTQYF.

The genes are TRBV29-1 and TRBJ2-2; 8 bases are a match to TRBD1. This CDR3 spans 14 amino acids. The junction had 5 bases not matched to a gene; V was cut back by 7 bases and J by 1 base. Germline lookup yields CDR1 SQVTM and CDR2 ANQGSEA. In DNA, the CDR3 is TGCAGCGGGAAGACAGGGGTGAACACCGGGGAGCTGTTTTTT. Translated, it gives CSGKTGVNTGELFF.

This clone showed up just a few times. The chain carries TRBV27 and TRBJ1-1, with 7 bases lining up with TRBD1. V shed 3 bases, J shed 4 bases, and the junction held 2 bases outside the gene matches. This CDR3 contains 13 residues. CDR1 is MNHEY and CDR2 is SMNVEV in the germline V gene (reference sequence). CDR3 amino acids: CASSLTGITEAFF. The CDR3 DNA is TGTGCCAGCAGTTTGACAGGGATCACTGAAGCTTTCTTT.

The gene calls are TRBV14 and TRBJ2-3; 9 bases agree with TRBD1. The CDR3 is 14 residues long. In germline, CDR1 is SGHDN, CDR2 FVKESK. The V segment lost 4 bases and the J segment 4 bases; nucleotides outside the gene matches: 3. CDR3 residues: CASSRDREPDTQYF. The CDR3 nucleotides read TGTGCCAGCAGCCGGGACAGGGAACCAGATACGCAGTATTTT.

The chain couples TRBV27 to TRBJ2-3, with D perhaps TRBD1 (6 bases). Germline loops: CDR1 MNHEY, CDR2 SMNVEV (reference sequence). The CDR3 consists of 16 residues. V lost 0 bases and J 2 bases, leaving 12 bases between the germline ends. CDR3 region: CASSLSVTGPTDTQYF. In nucleotides, the CDR3 is TGTGCCAGCAGTTTATCAGTGACAGGACCCACAGATACGCAGTATTTT.

This clone appeared a single time. Other DNA sequences within the sample encode an identical CDR3. The chain uses TRBV5-1 and TRBJ2-5; D gene uncertain. V was pared by 1 base and J by 0 bases, with 7 bases between. This CDR3 spans 14 amino acids. Germline V gives CDR1 SGHRS, CDR2 YFSETQ. The CDR3 nucleotides are TGCGCCAGCAGCTTGTCCGGGTACCAAGAGACCCAGTACTTC. Translated: CASSLSGYQETQYF.

This clone was observed a single time. The chain employs TRBV7-3 and TRBJ2-1; the D gene is possibly TRBD1 (6 bases). Germline V gene lookup returns CDR1 SGHTA and CDR2 FQGTGA. The length of the CDR3 is 14 residues. V lost 2 bases to trimming and J lost 6 bases, with 11 bases between them. The CDR3 loop is CASSLGGRVNEQFF. As DNA, the CDR3 is TGTGCCAGCAGCTTAGGGGGCCGCGTCAATGAGCAGTTCTTC.

V usage is TRBV4-3 and J usage is TRBJ1-4; D is ambiguous. Trimming pared 0 bases from V and 12 bases from J, leaving 17 bases between. CDR1 LGHNA and CDR2 YSLEER come from the germline V gene. This CDR3 spans 15 amino acids. The CDR3 is CASSQETNGGGELFF. CDR3 nucleotide sequence: TGCGCCAGCAGCCAAGAGACTAATGGCGGCGGGGAACTGTTTTTT.

The V and J genes are TRBV25-1 and TRBJ1-1; D remains unclear. Germline assignment: CDR1 MGHDK and CDR2 SYGVNS. CDR3 length equals 15 residues. Trimming took 4 bases from V and 7 from J, leaving 19 bases between them. DNA of the CDR3: TGTGCCAGCAGTGTTCGGCAGGTGATCAAATTTGAAGCTTTCTTT. It codes for CASSVRQVIKFEAFF.

V gene TRBV6-5 combines with J gene TRBJ1-1; D is unclear. V was cut by 6 bases and J by 7 bases, with 18 bases left in between. The CDR3 is made up of 14 amino acids. Germline lookup yields CDR1 MNHEY and CDR2 SVGAGI. The CDR3 protein is CASSRFGGAGEAFF. In DNA, the CDR3 is TGTGCCAGCAGCAGATTCGGCGGCGCGGGTGAAGCTTTCTTT.

The genes are TRBV5-1 and TRBJ2-1; D is perhaps TRBD2 (7 bases). The CDR3 runs to 14 residues. The V and J ends lost 4 bases and 8 bases respectively, with 16 bases between them. In germline, CDR1 is SGHRS, CDR2 YFSETQ. For the CDR3, the DNA is TGCGCCAGCAGCCCCGGGGGGCCCTCCGATGAGCAGTTCTTC. Its translation is CASSPGGPSDEQFF.

The CDR3: CASSLADSGDTQYF. The CDR3, as DNA: TGTGCCAGCAGCTTAGCGGATAGCGGGGATACGCAGTATTTT. The chain has TRBV7-2 and TRBJ2-3; 7 bases are shared with TRBD2. The germline CDR1 and CDR2 sequences are SGHTA and FQGNSA. This CDR3 spans 14 amino acids. The trim removed 0 bases at V and 6 bases at J, leaving 3 bases unmatched.

The V call is TRBV7-3, the J call TRBJ2-1; 9 bases map to TRBD1. The CDR3 is made up of 16 amino acids. Germline values: CDR1 SGHTA, CDR2 FQGTGA. V lost 3 bases, J lost 5 bases, and 8 bases stayed unmatched. The CDR3 region is CASSLVRTGVNNEQFF. CDR3 bases: TGTGCCAGCAGCTTGGTTAGGACAGGGGTGAACAATGAGCAGTTCTTC.

This rearrangement joins TRBV7-2 to TRBJ1-2, with 7 positions matching TRBD1. CDR1 and CDR2 (germline): SGHTA, FQGNSA. The length of the CDR3 is 15 residues. V trimming: 3 bases; J trimming: 4 bases; junction bases outside the gene matches: 8. CDR3 coding DNA: TGTGCCAGCAGCTTCGGTCAGGGGGTTATCTATGGCTACACCTTC. It is translated as CASSFGQGVIYGYTF.

This clone has a single count. This chain links TRBV19 with TRBJ1-4; 7 nucleotides agree with TRBD1. In germline, CDR1 is LNHDA, CDR2 SQIVND (reference sequence). This CDR3 comprises 16 residues. The chain's CDR3 is CASRGAGGLTNEKLFF. DNA of the CDR3: TGTGCATCGAGGGGCGCAGGGGGTCTTACTAATGAAAAACTGTTTTTT. The full variable domain, completed using reference TRBV19 and TRBJ1-4, is DGGITQSPKYLFRKEGQNVTLSCEQNLNHDAMYWYRQDPGQGLRLIYYSQIVNDFQKGDIAEGYSVSREKKESFPLTVTSAQKNPTAFYLCASRGAGGLTNEKLFFGSGTQLSVL.